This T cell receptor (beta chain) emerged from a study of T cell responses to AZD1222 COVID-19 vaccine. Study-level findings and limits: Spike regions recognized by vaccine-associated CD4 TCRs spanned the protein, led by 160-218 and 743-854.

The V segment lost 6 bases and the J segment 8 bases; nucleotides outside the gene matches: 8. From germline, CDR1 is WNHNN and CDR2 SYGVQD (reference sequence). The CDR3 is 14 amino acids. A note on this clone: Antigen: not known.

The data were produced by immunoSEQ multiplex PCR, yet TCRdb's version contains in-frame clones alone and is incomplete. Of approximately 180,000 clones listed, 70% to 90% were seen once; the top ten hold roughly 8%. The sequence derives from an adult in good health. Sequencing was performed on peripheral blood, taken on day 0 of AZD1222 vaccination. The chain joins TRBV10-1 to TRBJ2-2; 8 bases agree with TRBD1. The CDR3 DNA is TGCGCCAGCAGGACGGACAGGGAACTTGGGGAGCTGTTTTTT. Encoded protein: CASRTDRELGELFF.